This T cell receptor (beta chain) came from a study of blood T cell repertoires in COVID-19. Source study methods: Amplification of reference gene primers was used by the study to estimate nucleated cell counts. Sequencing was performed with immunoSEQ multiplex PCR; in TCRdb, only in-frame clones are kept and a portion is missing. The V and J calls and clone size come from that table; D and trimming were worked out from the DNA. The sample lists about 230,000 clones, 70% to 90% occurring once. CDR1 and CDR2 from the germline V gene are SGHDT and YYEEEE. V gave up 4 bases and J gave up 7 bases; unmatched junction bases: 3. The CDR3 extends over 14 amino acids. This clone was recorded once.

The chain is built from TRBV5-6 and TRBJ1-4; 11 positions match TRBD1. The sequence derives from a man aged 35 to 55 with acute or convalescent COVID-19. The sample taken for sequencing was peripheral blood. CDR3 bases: TGTGCCAGCAGCCTCGGACAGGGGGCTGAAAAACTGTTTTTT. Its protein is CASSLGQGAEKLFF.